The 19 T cell receptor beta chains presented below share a single source sample, sequenced in a study of blood T cell repertoires in COVID-19. Produced via immunoSEQ multiplex PCR; TCRdb's table is partial and in-frame only. The sample shows roughly 300,000 clones, roughly 85% of them seen only once. The specimen was PBMCs or T cells enriched from blood (not recorded which). The origin of the receptors is a woman aged 50 to 60 who had recovered from COVID-19.

This rearrangement joins TRBV7-9 to TRBJ2-3; 7 positions match TRBD2. V gave up 6 bases and J gave up 0 bases; unmatched junction bases: 6. Germline CDR1 and CDR2: SEHNR and FQNEAQ (reference sequence). This CDR3 spans 15 amino acids. The CDR3 loop reads CASRYTGGSTDTQYF. The CDR3 region has the DNA TGTGCCAGCAGATACACCGGGGGGAGCACAGATACGCAGTATTTT.

The chain carries TRBV5-1 and TRBJ2-5, with 10 bases identical to TRBD1. Losses at the gene ends were 3 bases for V and 1 base for J; bases not matched to a gene: 3. This CDR3 spans 15 amino acids. Germline CDR1 and CDR2: SGHRS and YFSETQ. The CDR3 DNA sequence: TGCGCCAGCAGCTCGACAGGGGGCTTCCAAGAGACCCAGTACTTC. Its protein product is CASSSTGGFQETQYF.

This rearrangement joins TRBV15 to TRBJ1-2; 9 bases are shared with TRBD1. The CDR3 contains 14 residues. With 3 bases clipped from V and 4 bases from J, the junction kept 3 bases outside the gene matches. Germline assignment: CDR1 LNHNV and CDR2 YYDKDF (reference sequence). The CDR3 region is CATSRGQGTYGYTF. In nucleotides, the CDR3 is TGTGCCACCAGCAGGGGACAGGGAACCTATGGCTACACCTTC.

This clone was counted only a few times. The gene calls are TRBV15 and TRBJ1-6, with 7 bases matching TRBD1. The germline V gene has CDR1 LNHNV and CDR2 YYDKDF (reference sequence). Germline trimming cut 3 bases from V and 8 bases from J; bases unmatched to any gene: 7. This CDR3 is built from 15 residues. The CDR3 here is CATSRGNRGYSPLHF. CDR3 DNA: TGTGCCACCAGCAGGGGAAACAGGGGCTATTCACCCCTCCACTTT.

CDR3 DNA sequence: TGTGCCAGCTCACCGGATCGGGACAGGGGGTTTGCTTTCTTT. The encoded protein is CASSPDRDRGFAFF. This chain joins TRBV18 and TRBJ1-1; 11 positions agree with TRBD1. Germline loops: CDR1 KGHSH, CDR2 LQKENI. The CDR3 length is 14 residues. V was pared by 3 bases and J by 11 bases, with 8 bases of the junction left unmatched.

Notes on this clone: The same CDR3 is also encoded by other DNA sequences in this sample. This chain links TRBV7-2 with TRBJ2-7; tentatively, D is TRBD1 (6 bases). This CDR3 contains 13 residues. Trimming shortened V by 3 bases and J by 3 bases, and 9 bases separated the two germline ends. CDR1 SGHTA and CDR2 FQGNSA come from the germline V gene. This chain's CDR3 is CASSLTGYYEQYF. The DNA for the CDR3 is TGTGCCAGCAGCTTGACAGGCTACTACGAGCAGTACTTC.

This chain links TRBV19 with TRBJ1-5; 8 nucleotides match TRBD1. The germline V gene encodes CDR1 LNHDA and CDR2 SQIVND (reference sequence). The CDR3 sequence is 15 residues long. V lost 7 bases and J lost 2; bases outside the gene matches: 7. DNA of the CDR3: TGTGCCAGTAAGGAGGACAGGGCTGGCAATCAGCCCCAGCATTTT. As protein: CASKEDRAGNQPQHF.

The V gene is TRBV2, the J gene TRBJ1-5, with D uncertain. Germline-derived CDR1 and CDR2 are SNHLY and FYNNEI. The CDR3 contains 15 residues. Deletions cut 2 bases from V and 4 bases from J, with 12 bases between. The CDR3 DNA reads as TGTGCCAGCAGTGAACTGGCGACACTTAATCAGCCCCAGCATTTT. This gives the protein CASSELATLNQPQHF. Variable domain in full (rest from reference TRBV2 and TRBJ1-5): EPEVTQTPSHQVTQMGQEVILRCVPISNHLYFYWYRQILGQKVEFLVSFYNNEISEKSEIFDDQFSVERPDGSNFTLKIRSTKLEDSAMYFCASSELATLNQPQHFGDGTRLSIL.

The chain uses TRBV7-7 and TRBJ2-2; D possibly corresponds to TRBD1 (5 bases). V gave up 0 bases and J gave up 6 bases, with 14 bases separating them. The CDR3 covers 16 residues. CDR1 and CDR2 from the germline V gene are SSHAT and FNYEAQ (reference sequence). CDR3 sequence reads: CASSLAAGSVAGELFF. CDR3 coding DNA: TGTGCCAGCAGCTTAGCCGCAGGGTCTGTCGCCGGGGAGCTGTTTTTT.

The chain uses TRBV7-8 and TRBJ1-6, with D maybe TRBD1 (6 bases). V was pared by 4 bases and J by 6 bases, with 13 bases between. The germline V gene encodes CDR1 SGHVS and CDR2 FQNEAQ. This CDR3 has 15 amino acids. CDR3 coding DNA: TGTGCCAGCAGCTCGACAGGCGCTTTTAATTCACCCCTCCACTTT. Residues: CASSSTGAFNSPLHF.

The chain is built from TRBV11-2 and TRBJ1-4; D might be TRBD1 (5 bases). Germline V gene sequence: CDR1 SGHAT, CDR2 FQNNGV. The CDR3 length is 16 residues. V was shortened by 5 bases and J by 0 bases, with 13 bases between the two germline ends. The CDR3 sequence is CASSQGRPATNEKLFF. Here the CDR3 DNA reads TGTGCCAGCAGCCAGGGAAGGCCCGCAACTAATGAAAAACTGTTTTTT.

This rearrangement joins TRBV5-1 to TRBJ1-1; D may be TRBD1 (6 bases). This CDR3 comprises 14 residues. The ends were cut back, 2 bases at V and 5 bases at J, with 13 bases in the middle. Germline CDR1 SGHRS, CDR2 YFSETQ. The CDR3 sequence is CASSFQGQGTEAFF. The CDR3 bases are TGCGCCAGCAGCTTCCAGGGGCAGGGAACTGAAGCTTTCTTT.

The chain carries TRBV10-3 and TRBJ2-3; TRBD2 aligns across 7 bases. CDR3 size: 15 residues. The trim removed 11 bases at V and 0 bases at J, leaving 11 bases unmatched. The germline gives CDR1 ENHRY, CDR2 SYGVKD. The chain's CDR3 is CAVSTSQLSTDTQYF. The CDR3 nucleotides are TGTGCCGTCTCGACTAGCCAACTGAGCACAGATACGCAGTATTTT.

V gene TRBV7-2 combines with J gene TRBJ2-1; TRBD1 agrees at 7 bases. V trimming: 3 bases; J trimming: 6 bases; junction bases outside the gene matches: 2. This CDR3 is built from 13 residues. In germline, CDR1 is SGHTA, CDR2 FQGNSA. For the CDR3, the DNA is TGTGCCAGCAGCTTTGACAGGGCCAATGAGCAGTTCTTC. Amino acid sequence: CASSFDRANEQFF.

V gene TRBV27 combines with J gene TRBJ2-2, with 12 bases fitting TRBD2. Per germline, CDR1 MNHEY and CDR2 SMNVEV (reference sequence). The CDR3 has 15 amino acids. The J segment lost 5 bases and the V segment lost 9 bases, leaving 7 bases of the junction unmatched. CDR3 region: CASQFGTSGTGELFF. The CDR3 DNA is TGTGCCAGTCAATTTGGGACTAGCGGGACCGGGGAGCTGTTTTTT.

This clone has a handful of counts. The J gene is TRBJ2-2, the V gene TRBV5-8; 8 nucleotides line up with TRBD1. There are 17 residues in the CDR3. Trimming cost V 4 bases and J 3 bases; bases outside gene matches: 11. Germline V gives CDR1 SGHTS, CDR2 YDEGEE. DNA for the CDR3: TGTGCCAGCAGCGCCTGGACAGGGTCGGATGACACCGGGGAGCTGTTTTTT. Translation: CASSAWTGSDDTGELFF.

This chain connects TRBV19 to TRBJ2-5; 8 bases line up with TRBD2. CDR3 length: 15 residues. Germline CDR1 and CDR2: LNHDA and SQIVND (reference sequence). Trimming removed 4 bases from V and 6 bases from J; junction bases left unmatched: 10. The CDR3 DNA is TGTGCCAGTAGTACCGGGGCAGCGGGAGCTAAGACCCAGTACTTC. Translating gives CASSTGAAGAKTQYF.

The genes are TRBV19 and TRBJ1-3; no definite D call. The V gene's germline CDR1 is LNHDA and CDR2 SQIVND (reference sequence). This CDR3 is 12 amino acids long. Trimming shortened V by 6 bases and J by 4 bases, and 7 bases separated the two germline ends. The CDR3 is CASRASGNTIYF. CDR3 nucleotides: TGTGCCAGTAGAGCATCGGGAAACACCATATATTTT.

The chain has TRBV4-3 and TRBJ2-1, with 11 bases lining up with TRBD2. Germline V gene sequence: CDR1 LGHNA, CDR2 YSLEER. The CDR3 runs 15 residues. Germline trimming cut 6 bases from V and 4 bases from J; bases unmatched to any gene: 5. CDR3 DNA: TGCGCCAGCAGTGTAACTAGCGGGAGTTACAATGAGCAGTTCTTC. Its translation: CASSVTSGSYNEQFF.